The T cell receptor beta chain under discussion was sequenced for a study of T cell responses to AZD1222 COVID-19 vaccine. Some clones are missing from TCRdb's copy, which holds only in-frame ones; the method was immunoSEQ multiplex PCR. Of 100,000 to 150,000 clones in the sample, 90% were seen once. Germline V gene lookup returns CDR1 MNHEY and CDR2 SVGAGI. The ends were cut back, 8 bases at V and 6 bases at J, with 11 bases in the middle. CDR3 size: 12 residues. Material: peripheral blood, obtained on day 0 of AZD1222 vaccination. The TCR originated in an adult in good health. This chain uses TRBV6-5 with TRBJ1-3; no reliable D call. CDR3 loop: CASHFPANTIYF. The CDR3 DNA follows: TGTGCCAGCCACTTTCCTGCAAACACCATATATTTT.